Reported below is one TCR beta chain. This record comes from a study of PD-1 blockade in classical Hodgkin lymphoma. In every patient, relapse followed autologous stem cell transplantation, while exposure to brentuximab vedotin differed. Complete response, partial response or progressive disease was recorded as best response. Clones were read by immunoSEQ multiplex PCR, and TCRdb kept only the in-frame ones, dropping some. The table has almost 85,000 clones, approximately 91% seen once. The origin of this receptor is a human donor with classical Hodgkin lymphoma. The material sequenced was peripheral blood mononuclear cells (PBMCs), taken at baseline.

This CDR3 is CAWSVASGREQFF. The CDR3 nucleotides are TGTGCCTGGAGTGTAGCAAGCGGCCGGGAGCAGTTCTTC. V and J are TRBV30 and TRBJ2-1; a weak D match, TRBD2 (5 bases). With 0 bases removed from V and 10 bases from J, the gap between germline ends came to 13 bases. Per the germline V gene, CDR1 is GTSNPN and CDR2 is SVGIG (reference sequence). The length of the CDR3 is 13 residues.